The 29 T cell receptor beta chains presented below share a single source sample, sequenced in a study of T cells in localized non-small cell lung cancer. The table came from immunoSEQ multiplex PCR; TCRdb's copy has only in-frame clones and leaves some out. Found here are 70,000 to 75,000 clones, roughly 84% of them singletons; the top ten hold 1.3%. The specimen was peripheral blood, collected before any cancer treatment. The receptors come from a female donor older than 55 with stage I lung adenocarcinoma.

This clone was detected only once. In DNA, the CDR3 is TGCAGCGTCCTACCAGCGGGGCTGCCCGAGACCCAGTACTTC. It is translated as CSVLPAGLPETQYF. The rearrangement uses TRBV29-1 and TRBJ2-5; 7 bases match TRBD2. Per the germline V gene, CDR1 is SQVTM and CDR2 is ANQGSEA. The CDR3 is 14 amino acids. V shed 6 bases and J 5 bases; nucleotides not matched to a gene: 12.

The V and J genes are TRBV6-1 and TRBJ2-2, with a tentative D call TRBD1 (6 bases). The CDR3 loop spans 13 amino acids. Per germline, CDR1 MNHNS and CDR2 SASEGT. Between the trimmed V and J ends, which lost 6 bases and 7 bases, there was a span of 12 bases. For the CDR3, the DNA is TGTGCCAGCAGATCAGGGGTACACGGGGAGCTGTTTTTT. It encodes CASRSGVHGELFF.

This clone was detected once. The V gene is TRBV6-1, the J gene TRBJ2-3; TRBD2 is a possible D gene (6 bases). The V gene's germline CDR1 is MNHNS and CDR2 SASEGT. V was cut by 4 bases and J by 5 bases, with 22 bases left in between. The CDR3 sequence is 17 residues long. The CDR3 is CASSVQPGLGSIDTQYF. CDR3 DNA sequence: TGTGCCAGCAGTGTACAACCGGGACTCGGATCGATAGATACGCAGTATTTT.

The chain carries TRBV5-6 and TRBJ2-7, with TRBD1 identical over 9 bases. Germline trimming cut 2 bases from V and 6 bases from J; bases unmatched to any gene: 6. CDR1 is SGHDT, CDR2 YYEEEE, per germline. CDR3 length: 14 amino acids. The CDR3 protein is CASSFTTGGVEQYF. The CDR3 nucleotides read TGTGCCAGCAGCTTTACGACAGGGGGGGTCGAGCAGTACTTC.

The chain recombines TRBV10-3 with TRBJ2-3, with a weak D call TRBD1 (6 bases). The CDR3 covers 14 residues. The V and J ends lost 3 bases and 6 bases respectively, with 13 bases between them. Germline CDR1 ENHRY, CDR2 SYGVKD. CDR3 in DNA: TGTGCCATCAGTGACCGACAGGCCAGGGATACGCAGTATTTT. As protein: CAISDRQARDTQYF.

V and J are TRBV19 and TRBJ1-1; TRBD1 might be the D (5 bases). Germline V CDR1 and CDR2: LNHDA, SQIVND (reference sequence). V was pared by 6 bases and J by 1 base, with 12 bases between. The CDR3 length is 14 residues. The CDR3 sequence is CASRKLGQNTEAFF. CDR3 in DNA: TGTGCCAGTAGAAAATTAGGACAGAACACTGAAGCTTTCTTT.

The rearrangement uses TRBV25-1 and TRBJ1-1; no firm D call. Germline V CDR1 and CDR2: MGHDK, SYGVNS. Trimming removed 3 bases from V and 0 bases from J, with 20 bases in between. This CDR3 comprises 18 residues. CDR3 in DNA: TGTGCCAGCAGTGATAGCCCCCACATAGGAAACATGAACACTGAAGCTTTCTTT. Protein product: CASSDSPHIGNMNTEAFF.

The chain uses TRBV5-1 and TRBJ2-3; TRBD1 matches 7 bases. The CDR3 contains 15 residues. V trimming: 3 bases; J trimming: 2 bases; junction bases outside the gene matches: 6. Germline V gene sequence: CDR1 SGHRS, CDR2 YFSETQ. The chain's CDR3 is CASSYWTGDTDTQYF. CDR3 DNA sequence: TGCGCCAGCAGCTACTGGACAGGCGACACAGATACGCAGTATTTT. The entire variable domain, with the rest obtained from reference TRBV5-1 and TRBJ2-3, is as follows: KAGVTQTPRYLIKTRGQQVTLSCSPISGHRSVSWYQQTPGQGLQFLFEYFSETQRNKGNFPGRFSGRQFSNSRSEMNVSTLELGDSALYLCASSYWTGDTDTQYFGPGTRLTVL.

This clone was observed a few times. The chain combines TRBV19 with TRBJ1-2; 9 bases map to TRBD1. CDR1 and CDR2 from the germline V gene are LNHDA and SQIVND (reference sequence). The CDR3 loop spans 11 amino acids. With V trimmed by 9 bases and J by 14 bases, 10 bases remained unmatched. DNA of the CDR3: TGTGCCAGCCGGAGGACAGGGGCGGAAACCTTC. The encoded protein is CASRRTGAETF.

This rearrangement joins TRBV10-3 to TRBJ1-4; possibly TRBD1 for D (6 bases). The ends were cut back, 3 bases at V and 4 bases at J, with 12 bases in the middle. The CDR3 sequence is 15 residues long. CDR1 and CDR2 (germline): ENHRY, SYGVKD. The CDR3 DNA follows: TGTGCCATCAGTGATGGACAGAAGGGTAATGAAAAACTGTTTTTT. Translation gives CAISDGQKGNEKLFF.

The chain is built from TRBV5-1 and TRBJ1-4; the D gene is possibly TRBD1 (6 bases). Germline CDR1 SGHRS, CDR2 YFSETQ. CDR3 size: 15 residues. Trimming stripped 5 bases from V and 5 bases from J, with 16 bases between. The CDR3 protein is CASSKSGAPNEKLFF. The CDR3 nucleotides read TGCGCCAGCAGTAAATCAGGGGCCCCGAATGAAAAACTGTTTTTT.

The chain is built from TRBV19 and TRBJ1-3; a possible D gene is TRBD1 (5 bases). The CDR3 contains 14 residues. Germline V lookup: CDR1 LNHDA, CDR2 SQIVND (reference sequence). V shed 3 bases and J shed 4 bases, with 10 bases lying between them. CDR3 in DNA: TGTGCCAGTAGTATGAGTAACAGGGGAAACACCATATATTTT. This encodes CASSMSNRGNTIYF.

This sequence joins TRBV9 and TRBJ2-3, with TRBD2 matching over 7 bases. The V gene end was trimmed by 1 base and the J gene end by 1 base; junction bases not matched to a gene: 3. Germline V CDR1 and CDR2: SGDLS, YYNGEE. This CDR3 is built from 15 residues. The CDR3 reads CASSVRLAGTDTQYF. CDR3 DNA sequence: TGTGCCAGCAGCGTAAGGCTAGCGGGCACAGATACGCAGTATTTT.

This clone was seen a few times. The chain joins TRBV10-1 to TRBJ1-1; weak D call: TRBD1 (5 bases). CDR3 length: 14 amino acids. V was pared by 0 bases and J by 6 bases, with 11 bases between. The germline CDR1 and CDR2 sequences are WNHNN and SYGVQD (reference sequence). CDR3 nucleotides: TGCGCCAGCAGTGAGTCATCAGGGTCCCCTGAAGCTTTCTTT. Protein sequence: CASSESSGSPEAFF.

The chain joins TRBV4-2 to TRBJ2-7, with D tentatively TRBD1 or TRBD2 (7 bases each). Trimming took off 4 bases at V and 4 bases at J, with 20 bases between the two ends. The germline V gene has CDR1 LGHNA and CDR2 YNFKEQ. CDR3 length: 16 residues. The CDR3 bases are TGTGCCAGCAGCCCCAATGGGGCAGGGGGGGGGTACGAGCAGTACTTC. Translated, it gives CASSPNGAGGGYEQYF.

The chain employs TRBV4-1 and TRBJ2-1; no clear D gene. CDR1 MGHRA and CDR2 YSYEKL come from the germline V gene. The CDR3 covers 13 residues. V lost 3 bases and J 10 bases, leaving 13 bases between the germline ends. CDR3 DNA sequence: TGCGCCAGCAGCCAGGCCTCCTTGAGGGAGCAGTTCTTC. This gives the protein CASSQASLREQFF.

The V gene is TRBV5-4, the J gene TRBJ2-3; D unclear. V was trimmed by 1 base and J by 10 bases, leaving 13 bases between them. The germline CDR1 and CDR2 sequences are SGHNT and YYREEE (reference sequence). CDR3 size: 13 residues. The CDR3, as DNA: TGTGCCAGCAGCTTGAAGCCTACGGATCCGCAGTATTTT. Translation gives CASSLKPTDPQYF.

The V call is TRBV10-1, the J call TRBJ2-5; D may correspond to TRBD1 or TRBD2 (7 bases each). Trimming stripped 6 bases from V and 5 bases from J, with 19 bases between. This CDR3 has 15 amino acids. The germline V gene has CDR1 WNHNN and CDR2 SYGVQD (reference sequence). DNA for the CDR3: TGCGCCAGCAGGGAGCCACACAGGGGAGGGGAGACCCAGTACTTC. Its protein product is CASREPHRGGETQYF.

In this sample, this clone turned up a few times. The rearrangement uses TRBV9 and TRBJ2-4; D is unresolved. Germline V gene data show CDR1 as SGDLS and CDR2 as YYNGEE. CDR3 size: 13 residues. V dropped 0 bases and J dropped 4 bases, with 5 bases sitting between them. CDR3 residues: CASSVEEKNIQYF. The CDR3 DNA follows: TGTGCCAGCAGCGTAGAGGAGAAAAACATTCAGTACTTC.

The V gene is TRBV6-6, the J gene TRBJ2-7, with a possible D match to TRBD1 (5 bases). The CDR3 consists of 11 residues. CDR1 is MNHNY and CDR2 is SVGAGI in the germline V gene (reference sequence). V was trimmed by 4 bases and J by 6 bases, leaving 7 bases between them. CDR3 nucleotide sequence: TGTGCCAGCAGTTTGGGGCGCGAGCAGTACTTC. As protein: CASSLGREQYF.

The chain couples TRBV28 to TRBJ2-7; no clear D. The CDR3 extends over 16 amino acids. CDR1 is MDHEN, CDR2 SYDVKM, per germline. V lost 4 bases and J 7 bases, leaving 23 bases between the germline ends. The DNA for the CDR3 is TGTGCCAGCAGTTCACCTCCCTCCTTGACATTTGGGGAGCAGTACTTC. Protein: CASSSPPSLTFGEQYF.

The chain employs TRBV18 and TRBJ1-3, with a weak D call TRBD1 (5 bases). The CDR3 sequence is 15 residues long. Germline CDR1 is KGHSH and CDR2 is LQKENI. V lost 2 bases to trimming and J lost 1 base, with 9 bases between them. This chain's CDR3 is CASSPGRASGNTIYF. The CDR3 nucleotides read TGTGCCAGCTCACCAGGCAGGGCATCTGGAAACACCATATATTTT. Supplemented by reference TRBV18 and TRBJ1-3, the full variable domain reads NAGVMQNPRHLVRRRGQEARLRCSPMKGHSHVYWYRQLPEEGLKFMVYLQKENIIDESGMPKERFSAEFPKEGPSILRIQQVVRGDSAAYFCASSPGRASGNTIYFGEGSWLTVV.

The chain has TRBV15 and TRBJ2-1; TRBD2 aligns across 7 bases. The CDR3 sequence is 17 residues long. V was clipped by 0 bases and J by 9 bases; unmatched bases: 14. Germline V gene data show CDR1 as LNHNV and CDR2 as YYDKDF (reference sequence). The CDR3 spells CATSRDQAGVSTGEQFF. The CDR3 nucleotides read TGTGCCACCAGCAGAGATCAGGCGGGAGTTAGTACGGGTGAGCAGTTCTTC. The entire variable domain, with the rest obtained from reference TRBV15 and TRBJ2-1, is as follows: DAMVIQNPRYQVTQFGKPVTLSCSQTLNHNVMYWYQQKSSQAPKLLFHYYDKDFNNEADTPDNFQSRRPNTSFCFLDIRSPGLGDTAMYLCATSRDQAGVSTGEQFFGPGTRLTVL.

The CDR3 DNA is TGTGCCAGCAGCTTAGGCGGGGATTACAATGAGCAGTTCTTC. Its translation: CASSLGGDYNEQFF. The V call is TRBV11-3, the J call TRBJ2-1; D may be TRBD2 (6 bases). CDR3 length equals 14 residues. Germline-derived CDR1 and CDR2 are SGHNT and YENEEA. V lost 1 base, J lost 4 bases, and 8 bases lay in between.

The chain joins TRBV6-4 to TRBJ2-5; D unclear. Germline V gene sequence: CDR1 MRHNA, CDR2 SNTAGT. The CDR3 is 14 residues long. V shed 1 base and J shed 1 base, with 7 bases lying between them. The CDR3 DNA reads as TGTGCCAGCAGTGACTGTCGGATCCAAGAGACCCAGTACTTC. Amino acids: CASSDCRIQETQYF.

The genes are TRBV19 and TRBJ1-2, with 7 bases identical to TRBD1. The CDR3 has 16 residues. V lost 6 bases, J lost 0 bases, and 10 bases stayed unmatched. The germline CDR1 and CDR2 sequences are LNHDA and SQIVND (reference sequence). The CDR3 nucleotides are TGTGCCAGTAGCCAATTCCAGGGGGAAGCTAACTATGGCTACACCTTC. It codes for CASSQFQGEANYGYTF.

The J gene is TRBJ1-1, the V gene TRBV19; D is perhaps TRBD1 (6 bases). This CDR3 spans 14 amino acids. CDR1 and CDR2 (germline): LNHDA, SQIVND (reference sequence). Trimming pared 6 bases from V and 4 bases from J, leaving 15 bases between. CDR3 coding DNA: TGTGCCAGTAGACTAAGGGGGTCGAGCACTGAAGCTTTCTTT. Translation: CASRLRGSSTEAFF.

The V gene is TRBV6-4, the J gene TRBJ1-1; D is possibly TRBD1 (5 bases). This CDR3 has 15 amino acids. V lost 4 bases, J lost 2 bases, and 14 bases lay in between. Germline loops: CDR1 MRHNA, CDR2 SNTAGT. The CDR3 loop reads CASSAPGTGNTEAFF. The CDR3 region has the DNA TGTGCCAGCAGTGCCCCCGGGACGGGAAACACTGAAGCTTTCTTT.

The V call is TRBV13, the J call TRBJ2-2; the match to TRBD2 covers 13 bases. Germline V gene sequence: CDR1 PRHDT, CDR2 FYEKMQ (reference sequence). The trim removed 4 bases at V and 5 bases at J, leaving 7 bases unmatched. The CDR3 is 17 residues long. Written as DNA, the CDR3 is TGTGCCAGCAGCTCTAGCGGACTAGCGGGAGTTACCGGGGAGCTGTTTTTT. Its protein is CASSSSGLAGVTGELFF.